Each of the 29 T cell receptor beta chains below was sequenced from the same sample in a study of beta chain features in type 1 diabetes (dated by TCRdb to 2016 to 2019). What the study reported, not specific to this receptor: In all four CD4+ subsets, TCRB CDR3 length was moderately but significantly shorter in type 1 diabetes patients.

Antigens for these TCRs are unknown. Library construction relied on the immunoSEQ multiplex PCR assay. The entire amount of isolated RNA was reverse transcribed using the High Capacity cDNA Reverse Transcription Kit, so the sequenced TCRB transcripts were expressed ones. In its TCRdb copy, this immuneACCESS table keeps in-frame sequences only and misses some clones. Where compared with another copy, unresolved V genes explain less than half of these, and the others have no known cause. Within this sample are about 230,000 clones, with 16% of them counted one time only. Of the sample, 0.07% to 0.095% falls within the top ten clones. Sample: naive CD4+ T cells from blood. Interpreted using the paper, the cell subset or site label stands for: true naive CD4+ T cells. The receptor set was obtained from a man aged 25-45 years with type 1 diabetes.

This clone was detected only a few times. The chain couples TRBV29-1 to TRBJ2-7; the D gene is possibly TRBD1 (6 bases). Germline assignment: CDR1 SQVTM and CDR2 ANQGSEA. V lost 7 bases to trimming and J lost 2 bases, with 18 bases between them. The CDR3 is 14 residues long. The CDR3 here is CSARGQLTPYEQYF. DNA for the CDR3: TGCAGCGCCAGAGGACAGTTGACTCCCTACGAGCAGTACTTC.

This sequence joins TRBV29-1 and TRBJ2-1, with 7 bases identical to TRBD2. The CDR3 length is 15 residues. The V gene's germline CDR1 is SQVTM and CDR2 ANQGSEA. With V trimmed by 1 base and J by 5 bases, 8 bases remained unmatched. CDR3 DNA: TGCAGCGTTGAAGGAATGGGCGGGAGCCACAATGAGCAGTTCTTC. Translating it yields CSVEGMGGSHNEQFF.

The genes are TRBV9 and TRBJ2-5, with D maybe TRBD1 (6 bases). The V end lost 4 bases, the J end lost 1 base, and 20 bases lay between the germline ends. The CDR3 contains 17 residues. Germline values: CDR1 SGDLS, CDR2 YYNGEE. DNA for the CDR3: TGTGCCAGCAGCAAAACCCTCAGGGGTACGATCCAAGAGACCCAGTACTTC. This sequence encodes CASSKTLRGTIQETQYF.

The table lists this clone with a few counts. Other DNA variants within this sample encode the same CDR3. The genes are TRBV29-1 and TRBJ2-4; unclear D gene. Germline V gives CDR1 SQVTM, CDR2 ANQGSEA. The CDR3 is 14 amino acids. V shed 4 bases and J shed 0 bases, with 10 bases lying between them. The CDR3 DNA reads as TGCAGCGTTGTGGGCAGGTTAGCCAAAAACATTCAGTACTTC. Translation gives CSVVGRLAKNIQYF.

This clone has only a few counts. The chain carries TRBV9 and TRBJ2-3; TRBD2 aligns across 8 bases. The germline V gene has CDR1 SGDLS and CDR2 YYNGEE. The CDR3 sequence is 14 residues long. After removal of 3 bases from V and 8 bases from J, the junction contained 8 bases not matched to a gene. CDR3 nucleotides: TGTGCCAGCAGCGAAGGGACTAGTCTAACTACGCAGTATTTT. This encodes CASSEGTSLTTQYF.

This clone was observed a handful of times. The V call is TRBV7-2, the J call TRBJ1-5; D unclear. The CDR3 consists of 17 residues. Germline lookup yields CDR1 SGHTA and CDR2 FQGNSA. The ends were cut back, 2 bases at V and 4 bases at J, with 18 bases in the middle. CDR3 region: CASSLLSVGKENQPQHF. Here the CDR3 DNA reads TGTGCCAGCAGCTTATTGTCTGTAGGGAAAGAGAATCAGCCCCAGCATTTT.

This clone came up a few times. The V and J genes are TRBV7-3 and TRBJ2-5, with D tentatively TRBD1 (6 bases). V lost 3 bases and J lost 5, with 19 bases in between. Germline-derived CDR1 and CDR2 are SGHTA and FQGTGA. The CDR3 has 16 residues. This CDR3 reads CASSFNSLTGRETQYF. The CDR3, as DNA: TGTGCCAGCAGCTTCAACTCTTTAACAGGGCGGGAGACCCAGTACTTC.

Points on this clone: The sample contains more than one DNA sequence encoding this CDR3. The J gene is TRBJ2-7, the V gene TRBV28; no reliable D call. V was shortened by 3 bases and J by 3 bases, with 6 bases between the two germline ends. CDR1 and CDR2 from the germline V gene are MDHEN and SYDVKM. The CDR3 covers 12 residues. Written as DNA, the CDR3 is TGTGCCAGCAGTTTGGGCAGCTACGAGCAGTACTTC. Translated, it gives CASSLGSYEQYF.

CDR3 bases: TGCGCCAGCAGCCCAAGACTAGCAGAGGCCAAAAACATTCAGTACTTC. The encoded protein is CASSPRLAEAKNIQYF. The chain links TRBV4-1 to TRBJ2-4, with TRBD2 matching 7 bases. Germline V gives CDR1 MGHRA, CDR2 YSYEKL. With V trimmed by 4 bases and J by 1 base, 7 bases remained unmatched. The CDR3 covers 16 residues.

This clone was observed a handful of times. The rearrangement links TRBV5-1 to TRBJ2-1; 8 positions agree with TRBD2. V lost 2 bases to trimming and J lost 3 bases; unmatched junction nucleotides: 4. The CDR3 is 15 amino acids. CDR1 is SGHRS, CDR2 YFSETQ, per germline. The DNA for the CDR3 is TGCGCCAGCAGCTTCGCACTAGCGGTCTACAATGAGCAGTTCTTC. This encodes CASSFALAVYNEQFF.

This clone has only a few counts. The V call is TRBV7-9, the J call TRBJ2-7; 12 bases are shared with TRBD2. Germline V gene sequence: CDR1 SEHNR, CDR2 FQNEAQ (reference sequence). There are 14 residues in the CDR3. V shed 4 bases and J 7 bases; nucleotides not matched to a gene: 5. The CDR3 DNA is TGTGCCAGCAGCTCTAGCGGGAGGGCCGGAGAGCAGTACTTC. This translates into CASSSSGRAGEQYF.

J is TRBJ2-7 and V is TRBV25-1; D assignment may be TRBD1 or TRBD2 (7 bases each). The CDR3 contains 14 residues. Trimming cost V 3 bases and J 5 bases, with 14 bases left between them. Germline CDR1 reads MGHDK; CDR2 reads SYGVNS. As DNA, the CDR3 is TGTGCCAGCAGTGACCCAGGGGGGGGCGACGAGCAGTACTTC. Translation: CASSDPGGGDEQYF.

This clone occurred a few times. This chain links TRBV29-1 with TRBJ2-1, with TRBD2 identical over 13 bases. The J segment lost 9 bases and the V segment lost 7 bases, leaving 3 bases of the junction unmatched. Germline V CDR1 and CDR2: SQVTM, ANQGSEA. The CDR3 covers 12 residues. The CDR3 sequence: CSGTSGSIEQFF. CDR3 DNA: TGCAGCGGGACTAGCGGGAGTATTGAGCAGTTCTTC.

The genes are TRBV30 and TRBJ2-1; no definite D call. V lost 2 bases and J 0 bases, leaving 14 bases between the germline ends. The CDR3 has 16 amino acids. From germline, CDR1 is GTSNPN and CDR2 SVGIG (reference sequence). This CDR3 reads CAWSLPRTDSYNEQFF. CDR3 coding DNA: TGTGCCTGGAGTCTCCCAAGGACGGACTCCTACAATGAGCAGTTCTTC.

This clone was seen only a few times. This chain links TRBV10-3 with TRBJ2-5; D possibly corresponds to TRBD1 (6 bases). Per the germline V gene, CDR1 is ENHRY and CDR2 is SYGVKD. The CDR3 contains 15 residues. Trimming removed 0 bases at V and 2 bases at J, with 10 bases between. CDR3 sequence reads: CAISESTGQQETQYF. The CDR3 DNA reads TGTGCCATCAGTGAGTCGACAGGTCAACAAGAGACCCAGTACTTC.

There are a few counts of this clone. The V and J genes are TRBV10-3 and TRBJ2-5; 7 nucleotides agree with TRBD2. This CDR3 comprises 14 residues. CDR1 and CDR2 from the germline V gene are ENHRY and SYGVKD. J was trimmed by 5 bases and V by 4 bases; bases with no gene match: 7. The CDR3 region has the DNA TGTGCCATCAGTGTTGGGAGGGGAGGCGAGACCCAGTACTTC. Residues: CAISVGRGGETQYF.

This clone was seen a handful of times. Since no conserved phenylalanine or tryptophan closes the CDR3, a read error is the likely cause. V gene TRBV30 combines with J gene TRBJ1-2; D possibly corresponds to TRBD1 (5 bases). The CDR3 extends over 12 amino acids. V gave up 6 bases and J gave up 4 bases, with 12 bases separating them. Germline CDR1 is GTSNPN and CDR2 is SVGIG (reference sequence). The CDR3 is CACLAGGYGYTS. The CDR3 bases are TGTGCCTGCCTAGCCGGGGGCTATGGCTACACCTCC.

This clone was seen a handful of times. V usage is TRBV29-1 and J usage is TRBJ2-7, with a weak D call TRBD2 (6 bases). The germline V gene has CDR1 SQVTM and CDR2 ANQGSEA. The CDR3 is 12 residues long. Between the trimmed V and J ends, which lost 6 bases and 4 bases, there was a span of 13 bases. The CDR3 DNA is TGCAGCGTGACCGGGGGTGATTACGAGCAGTACTTC. This translates into CSVTGGDYEQYF.

This clone was seen only a few times. V is TRBV7-2 and J is TRBJ1-1; D unresolved. The ends were cut back, 5 bases at V and 5 bases at J, with 15 bases in the middle. This CDR3 comprises 14 residues. Germline V lookup: CDR1 SGHTA, CDR2 FQGNSA. The CDR3: CASSLAATGTEAFF. CDR3 nucleotides: TGTGCCAGCAGCCTGGCCGCAACCGGGACTGAAGCTTTCTTT.

This clone turned up a few times. The chain combines TRBV7-8 with TRBJ2-7; tentatively, D is TRBD1 (6 bases). Germline CDR1 SGHVS, CDR2 FQNEAQ. Trimming pared 5 bases from V and 5 bases from J, leaving 16 bases between. The CDR3 is made up of 14 amino acids. CDR3 nucleotide sequence: TGTGCCAGCAGCCCTTCGACAGGCAGCGACGAGCAGTACTTC. Protein product: CASSPSTGSDEQYF.

This clone was seen a few times. The junction departs from germline at one end; a sequencing error may be responsible. The sample carries other DNA sequences with the same CDR3. V gene TRBV5-1 combines with J gene TRBJ2-7; D remains unclear. There are 11 residues in the CDR3. Germline V gene sequence: CDR1 SGHRS, CDR2 YFSETQ. CDR3 amino acids: CASSLDYEQYF. CDR3 DNA sequence: TGCGCCAGCAGTTTGGACTACGAGCAGTACTTC.

The chain is built from TRBV11-2 and TRBJ1-2; D is ambiguous. Deletions cut 3 bases from V and 5 bases from J, with 10 bases between. This CDR3 contains 13 residues. Germline V lookup: CDR1 SGHAT, CDR2 FQNNGV. DNA for the CDR3: TGTGCCAGCAGCTTTCAACAGCTTTATGGCTACACCTTC. It is translated as CASSFQQLYGYTF.

The J gene is TRBJ2-2, the V gene TRBV5-4, with unresolved D. The CDR3 has 14 residues. The V gene's germline CDR1 is SGHNT and CDR2 YYREEE (reference sequence). The V gene lost 0 bases and the J gene lost 2 bases, with 5 bases spanning the gap. The DNA of the CDR3 is TGTGCCAGCAGCTTGGACTTCAACACCGGGGAGCTGTTTTTT. Protein: CASSLDFNTGELFF.

CDR3 DNA: TGCGCCAGCAGCCCCATTATAGGCGGGGAGCTGTTTTTT. It yields the protein CASSPIIGGELFF. The chain is built from TRBV5-1 and TRBJ2-2; no reliable D call. CDR1 is SGHRS and CDR2 is YFSETQ in the germline V gene. V was pared by 4 bases and J by 7 bases, with 11 bases between. The CDR3 sequence is 13 residues long.

This clone turned up a few times. V is TRBV9 and J is TRBJ2-7; TRBD1 matches at 8 bases. This CDR3 spans 15 amino acids. Germline-derived CDR1 and CDR2 are SGDLS and YYNGEE. V lost 0 bases, J lost 5 bases, and 7 bases stayed unmatched. As DNA, the CDR3 is TGTGCCAGCAGCGTAGATGGACAGGGTTGGAACGAGCAGTACTTC. Translation: CASSVDGQGWNEQYF.

The sample holds a few counts of this clone. This chain connects TRBV30 to TRBJ2-3; 7 nucleotides match TRBD2. CDR3 length: 13 amino acids. The V and J ends lost 2 bases and 2 bases, in that order; junction bases with no gene match: 1. Per germline, CDR1 GTSNPN and CDR2 SVGIG (reference sequence). CDR3 sequence: CAWSRLATDTQYF. As DNA, the CDR3 is TGTGCCTGGAGTAGACTAGCCACAGATACGCAGTATTTT.

There are a few counts of this clone. The CDR3 sequence: CASSFMLVTVYGYTF. The CDR3, as DNA: TGCGCCAGCAGCTTCATGTTGGTGACCGTGTATGGCTACACCTTC. V usage is TRBV5-1 and J usage is TRBJ1-2; D unclear. Trimming cost V 2 bases and J 5 bases, with 16 bases left between them. The CDR3 covers 15 residues. Per germline, CDR1 SGHRS and CDR2 YFSETQ.

The chain joins TRBV15 to TRBJ2-3; D is perhaps TRBD1 (6 bases). Trimming took 4 bases from V and 3 from J, leaving 14 bases between them. The CDR3 has 15 residues. In germline, CDR1 is LNHNV, CDR2 YYDKDF (reference sequence). The CDR3, as DNA: TGTGCCACCAGCAACCGGAGAGGGGGAACAGATACGCAGTATTTT. Amino acid sequence: CATSNRRGGTDTQYF.

This clone showed up just a few times. The chain is built from TRBV5-1 and TRBJ2-1; D remains ambiguous. V lost 4 bases, J lost 0 bases, and 14 bases lay in between. The CDR3 spans 16 residues. CDR1 and CDR2 (germline): SGHRS, YFSETQ. The CDR3 sequence is CASSLQELSSYNEQFF. The CDR3 DNA reads as TGCGCCAGCAGCCTTCAAGAGTTGAGCTCCTACAATGAGCAGTTCTTC.